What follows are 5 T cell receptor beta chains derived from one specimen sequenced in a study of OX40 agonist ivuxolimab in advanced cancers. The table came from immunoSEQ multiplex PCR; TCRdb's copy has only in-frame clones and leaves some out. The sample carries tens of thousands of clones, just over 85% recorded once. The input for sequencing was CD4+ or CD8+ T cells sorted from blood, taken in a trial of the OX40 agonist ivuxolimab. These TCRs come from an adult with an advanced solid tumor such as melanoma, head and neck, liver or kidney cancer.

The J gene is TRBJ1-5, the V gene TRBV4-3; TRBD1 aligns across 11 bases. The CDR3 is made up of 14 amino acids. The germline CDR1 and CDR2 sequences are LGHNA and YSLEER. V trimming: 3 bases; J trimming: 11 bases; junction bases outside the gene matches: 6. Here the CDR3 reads CASSQDRGRESQHF. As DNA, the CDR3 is TGCGCCAGCAGCCAGGACAGGGGGCGGGAGTCCCAGCATTTT.

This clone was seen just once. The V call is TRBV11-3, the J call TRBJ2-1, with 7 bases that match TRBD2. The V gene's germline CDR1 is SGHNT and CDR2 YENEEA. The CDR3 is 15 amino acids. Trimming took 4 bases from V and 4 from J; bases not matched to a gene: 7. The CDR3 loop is CASSSRQRDYNEQFF. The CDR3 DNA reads TGTGCCAGCAGCTCACGACAGCGGGATTACAATGAGCAGTTCTTC.

The CDR3 DNA reads TGTGCCAGCAGCCCGACTAGCGGGGGGACTGAGGAGACCCAGTACTTC. Residues: CASSPTSGGTEETQYF. The V and J genes are TRBV7-6 and TRBJ2-5, with 13 bases aligning to TRBD2. After removal of 5 bases from V and 5 bases from J, the junction contained 8 bases not matched to a gene. The CDR3 is 16 amino acids. Per germline, CDR1 SGHVS and CDR2 FNYEAQ.

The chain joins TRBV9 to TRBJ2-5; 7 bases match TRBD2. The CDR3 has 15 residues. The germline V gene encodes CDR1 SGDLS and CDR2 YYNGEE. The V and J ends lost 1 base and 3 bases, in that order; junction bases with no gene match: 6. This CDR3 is CASSVSGAGKETQYF. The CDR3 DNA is TGTGCCAGCAGCGTAAGCGGGGCGGGGAAAGAGACCCAGTACTTC. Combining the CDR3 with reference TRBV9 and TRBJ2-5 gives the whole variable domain DSGVTQTPKHLITATGQRVTLRCSPRSGDLSVYWYQQSLDQGLQFLIQYYNGEERAKGNILERFSAQQFPDLHSELNLSSLELGDSALYFCASSVSGAGKETQYFGPGTRLLVL.

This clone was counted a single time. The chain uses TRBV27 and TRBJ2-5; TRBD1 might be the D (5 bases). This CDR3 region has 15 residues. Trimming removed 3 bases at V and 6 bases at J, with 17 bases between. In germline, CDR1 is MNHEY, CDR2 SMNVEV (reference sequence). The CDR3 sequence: CASSLVFRAMQTQYF. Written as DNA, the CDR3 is TGTGCCAGCAGTTTGGTTTTCAGGGCAATGCAGACCCAGTACTTC.